This T cell receptor beta chain was sequenced during a study of T cell changes during pregnancy in multiple sclerosis. This CDR3 is 14 amino acids long. V trimming: 3 bases; J trimming: 2 bases; junction bases outside the gene matches: 0. CDR1 and CDR2 from the germline V gene are MGHDK and SYGVNS. The data were produced by immunoSEQ multiplex PCR, yet TCRdb's version contains in-frame clones alone and is incomplete. This table holds tens of thousands of clones, roughly 90% found once. The V and J genes are TRBV25-1 and TRBJ1-3; 8 bases are shared with TRBD1. The starting material was peripheral blood, obtained in the second trimester of pregnancy. The sequence was collected from a female donor in good health, enrolled as a control in a pregnancy study. CDR3: CASSETGAGNTIYF. The CDR3 nucleotides are TGTGCCAGCAGTGAGACAGGGGCTGGAAACACCATATATTTT. The full variable domain, in which reference TRBV25-1 and TRBJ1-3 provide the parts outside the CDR3, is EADIYQTPRYLVIGTGKKITLECSQTMGHDKMYWYQQDPGMELHLIHYSYGVNSTEKGDLSSESTVSRIRTEHFPLTLESARPSHTSQYLCASSETGAGNTIYFGEGSWLTVV.